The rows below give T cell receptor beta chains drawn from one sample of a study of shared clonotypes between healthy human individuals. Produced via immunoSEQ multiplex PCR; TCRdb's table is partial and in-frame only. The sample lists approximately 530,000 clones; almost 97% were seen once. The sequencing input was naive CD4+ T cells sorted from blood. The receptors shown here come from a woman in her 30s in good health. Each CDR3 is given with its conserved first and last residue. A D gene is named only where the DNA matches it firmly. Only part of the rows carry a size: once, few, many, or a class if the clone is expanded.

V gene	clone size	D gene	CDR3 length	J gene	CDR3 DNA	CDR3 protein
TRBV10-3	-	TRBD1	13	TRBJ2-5	TGTGCCAGCCAACAGGGGTCCCAAGAGACCCAGTACTTC	CASQQGSQETQYF
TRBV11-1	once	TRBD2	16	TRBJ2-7	TGTGCCAGCAGCCCAATAAAGACTAGCGGGAGATACGAGCAGTACTTC	CASSPIKTSGRYEQYF
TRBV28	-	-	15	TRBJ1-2	TGTGCCAGCAGGTCCCACGGGACACCGGCGTATGGCTACACCTTC	CASRSHGTPAYGYTF
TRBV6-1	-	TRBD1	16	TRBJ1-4	TGTGCCAGCAGTGACCCCGGACAGGGCCCTAATGAAAAACTGTTTTTT	CASSDPGQGPNEKLFF
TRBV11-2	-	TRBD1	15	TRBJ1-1	TGTGCCAGCAGCACCTACACAGGGGGCAGGACTGAAGCTTTCTTT	CASSTYTGGRTEAFF
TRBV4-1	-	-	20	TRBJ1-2	TGCGCCAGCAGCCAAGGGGGACCGGGACCCAAGAGGGATTTAAACTATGGCTACACCTTC	CASSQGGPGPKRDLNYGYTF
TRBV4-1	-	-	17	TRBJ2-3	TGCGCCAGCAGCCAAGATCCGCCGGCAGGGGGCACAGATACGCAGTATTTT	CASSQDPPAGGTDTQYF
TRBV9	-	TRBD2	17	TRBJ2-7	TGTGCCAGCAGCCCGGGGACTAGCGGGAGGGTATCCTACGAGCAGTACTTC	CASSPGTSGRVSYEQYF
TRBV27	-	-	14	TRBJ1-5	TGTGCCAGCAGGTTACAGGCGAACAATCAGCCCCAGCATTTT	CASRLQANNQPQHF
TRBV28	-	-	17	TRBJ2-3	TGTGCCAGCAGTTGGTACTTTGCTAGCGAGTACACAGATACGCAGTATTTT	CASSWYFASEYTDTQYF
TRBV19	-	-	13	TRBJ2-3	TGTGCCAGTAGTATGTTTTTGGAGGATACGCAGTATTTT	CASSMFLEDTQYF
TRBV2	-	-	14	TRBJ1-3	TGTGCCAGTTGGAGACGGAGCTCTGGAAACACCATATATTTT	CASWRRSSGNTIYF
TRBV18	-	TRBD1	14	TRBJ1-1	TGTGCCAGCTCGCGCGACAGGGGTGGCACTGAAGCTTTCTTT	CASSRDRGGTEAFF
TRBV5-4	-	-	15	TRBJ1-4	TGTGCCAGCAGCCCTTCGACGGTGGACGATGAAAAACTGTTTTTT	CASSPSTVDDEKLFF
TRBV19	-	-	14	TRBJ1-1	TGTGCCAGTAGTATGATGGCGGGAAGCCCTGAAGCTTTCTTT	CASSMMAGSPEAFF
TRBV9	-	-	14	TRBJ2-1	TGTGCCAGCGCCGGGGTGGGCTCCTACAATGAGCAGTTCTTC	CASAGVGSYNEQFF
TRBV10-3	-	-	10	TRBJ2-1	TGTGCCATCAACACTAGTGAGCAGTTCTTC	CAINTSEQFF
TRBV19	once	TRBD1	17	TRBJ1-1	TGTGCCAGTAGTATAATTCGAGGAGGGGGCCGTGGCGCTGAAGCTTTCTTT	CASSIIRGGGRGAEAFF
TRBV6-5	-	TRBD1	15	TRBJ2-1	TGTGCCAGCAGTTACAGGCCAGGGGGCCGAAATGAGCAGTTCTTC	CASSYRPGGRNEQFF
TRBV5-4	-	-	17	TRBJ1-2	TGTGCCAGCAGCGTGCCGTGGGCCCTAGAATCCCGCTATGGCTACACCTTC	CASSVPWALESRYGYTF
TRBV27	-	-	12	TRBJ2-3	TGTGCCAGCCGTGATGAGGCAGATACGCAGTATTTT	CASRDEADTQYF
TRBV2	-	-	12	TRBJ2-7	TGTGCCAGCAGAAACAGGTCCTACGAGCAGTACTTC	CASRNRSYEQYF
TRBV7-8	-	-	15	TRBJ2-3	TGTGCCAGCAGCTTATCCGCGTCGGCGGCAGATACGCAGTATTTT	CASSLSASAADTQYF
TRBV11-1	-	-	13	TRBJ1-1	TGTGCCAGCAGTCATGGACGTTACACTGAAGCTTTCTTT	CASSHGRYTEAFF
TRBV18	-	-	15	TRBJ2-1	TGTGCCAGCTCACGTATACAGGGACAAATCAATGAGCAGTTCTTC	CASSRIQGQINEQFF
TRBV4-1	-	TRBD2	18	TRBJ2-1	TGCGCCAGCAGTCGCCAAGAAGGTATAGCGGGAGGCCACAATGAGCAGTTCTTC	CASSRQEGIAGGHNEQFF
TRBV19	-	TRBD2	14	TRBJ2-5	TGTGCCAGTAGTATTACTAGCGGGAGAGAGACCCAGTACTTC	CASSITSGRETQYF
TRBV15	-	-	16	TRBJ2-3	TGTGCCACCAGCAGAGCGAGCCTAGCGCACGTTGATACGCAGTATTTT	CATSRASLAHVDTQYF
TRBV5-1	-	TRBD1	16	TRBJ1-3	TGCGCCAGCAGCCCTTCGGACAGGGGTACAGGAAACACCATATATTTT	CASSPSDRGTGNTIYF
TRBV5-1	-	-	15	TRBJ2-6	TGCGCCAGCAGCTACGCCAGCTCTGGGGCCAACGTCCTGACTTTC	CASSYASSGANVLTF
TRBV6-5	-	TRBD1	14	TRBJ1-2	TGTGCCAGCAGTTCCGACAGGGCCGGCTATGGCTACACCTTC	CASSSDRAGYGYTF
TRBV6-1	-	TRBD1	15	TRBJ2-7	TGTGCCAGCAGCGATTCCGGGACAGGGATCTACGAGCAGTACTTC	CASSDSGTGIYEQYF
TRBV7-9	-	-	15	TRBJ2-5	TGTGCCAGCAGCTTAGGGCAGATTATACAAGAGACCCAGTACTTC	CASSLGQIIQETQYF
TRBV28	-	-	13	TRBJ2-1	TGTGCCAGCAGAACAGGATCCTACAATGAGCAGTTCTTC	CASRTGSYNEQFF
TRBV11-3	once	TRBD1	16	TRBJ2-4	TGTGCCAGCAGCTTAGGGACAGGGACGGCCAAAAACATTCAGTACTTC	CASSLGTGTAKNIQYF
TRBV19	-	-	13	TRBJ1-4	TGTGCCAGTAGTATAAGGGTAGAAGAAAAACTGTTTTTT	CASSIRVEEKLFF
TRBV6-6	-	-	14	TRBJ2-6	TGTGCCAGTGCGCCTTCCTCTGGGGCCAACGTCCTGACTTTC	CASAPSSGANVLTF
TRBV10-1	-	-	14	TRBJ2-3	TGCGCCAGCAGTGAGGGATCGGGCACAGATACGCAGTATTTT	CASSEGSGTDTQYF
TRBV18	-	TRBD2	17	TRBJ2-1	TGTGCCAGCTCACCATGGGAGGCGGGAGCCTCCTACAATGAGCAGTTCTTC	CASSPWEAGASYNEQFF